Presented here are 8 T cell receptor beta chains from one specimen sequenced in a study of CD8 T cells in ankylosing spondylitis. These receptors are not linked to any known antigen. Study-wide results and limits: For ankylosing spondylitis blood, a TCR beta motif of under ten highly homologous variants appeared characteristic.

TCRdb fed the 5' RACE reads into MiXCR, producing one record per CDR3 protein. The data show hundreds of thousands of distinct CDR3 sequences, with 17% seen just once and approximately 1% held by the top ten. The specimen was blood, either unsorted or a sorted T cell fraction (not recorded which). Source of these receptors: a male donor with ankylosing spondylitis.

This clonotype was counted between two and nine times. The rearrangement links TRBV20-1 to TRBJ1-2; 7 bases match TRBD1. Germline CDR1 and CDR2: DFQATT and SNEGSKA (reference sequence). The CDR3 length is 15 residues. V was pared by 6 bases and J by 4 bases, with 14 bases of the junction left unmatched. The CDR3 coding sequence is TGCAGTGCCCAAAGACAGGGACCTCAGGGCTATGGCTACACCTTC. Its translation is CSAQRQGPQGYGYTF.

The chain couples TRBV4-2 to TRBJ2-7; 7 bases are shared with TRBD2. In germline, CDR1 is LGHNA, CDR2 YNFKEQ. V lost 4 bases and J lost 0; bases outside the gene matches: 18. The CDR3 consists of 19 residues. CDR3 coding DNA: TGTGCCAGCAGCCTGAAGGTGACGGGAGGACTCCCGAGCTCCTACGAGCAGTACTTC. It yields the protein CASSLKVTGGLPSSYEQYF.

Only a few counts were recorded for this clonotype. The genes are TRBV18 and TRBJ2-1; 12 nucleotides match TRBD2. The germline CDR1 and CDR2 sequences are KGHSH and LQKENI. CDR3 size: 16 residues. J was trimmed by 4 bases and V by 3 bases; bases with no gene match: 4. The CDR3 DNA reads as TGTGCCAGCTCACCCACGACTAGCGGGGGATACAATGAGCAGTTCTTC. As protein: CASSPTTSGGYNEQFF.

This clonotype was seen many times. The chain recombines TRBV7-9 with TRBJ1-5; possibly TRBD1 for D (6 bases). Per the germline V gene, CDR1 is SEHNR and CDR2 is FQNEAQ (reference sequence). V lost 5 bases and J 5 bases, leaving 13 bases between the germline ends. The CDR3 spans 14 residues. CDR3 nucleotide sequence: TGTGCCAGCAGCCCGAAGGACAGTGATCAGCCCCAGCATTTT. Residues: CASSPKDSDQPQHF. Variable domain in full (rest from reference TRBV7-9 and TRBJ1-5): DTGVSQNPRHKITKRGQNVTFRCDPISEHNRLYWYRQTLGQGPEFLTYFQNEAQLEKSRLLSDRFSAERPKGSFSTLEIQRTEQGDSAMYLCASSPKDSDQPQHFGDGTRLSIL.

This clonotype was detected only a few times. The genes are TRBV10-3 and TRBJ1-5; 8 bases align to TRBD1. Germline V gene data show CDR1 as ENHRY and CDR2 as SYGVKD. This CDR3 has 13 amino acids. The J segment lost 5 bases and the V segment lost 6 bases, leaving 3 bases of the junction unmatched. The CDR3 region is CAIRTDRDQPQHF. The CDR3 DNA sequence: TGTGCCATCAGGACGGACAGGGATCAGCCCCAGCATTTT.

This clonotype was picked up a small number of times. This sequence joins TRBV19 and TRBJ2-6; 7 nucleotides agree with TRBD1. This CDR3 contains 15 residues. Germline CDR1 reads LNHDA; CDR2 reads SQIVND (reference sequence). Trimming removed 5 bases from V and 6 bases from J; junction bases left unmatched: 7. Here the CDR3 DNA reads TGTGCCAGTAGTCTCCGACAGGGAGAGGCCAACGTCCTGACTTTC. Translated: CASSLRQGEANVLTF.

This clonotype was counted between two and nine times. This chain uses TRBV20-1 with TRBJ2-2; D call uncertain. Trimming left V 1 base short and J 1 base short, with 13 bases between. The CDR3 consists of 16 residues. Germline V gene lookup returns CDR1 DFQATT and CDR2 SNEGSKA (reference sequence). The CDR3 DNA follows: TGCAGTGCTAGAGGGTACCAATCACAGAACACCGGGGAGCTGTTTTTT. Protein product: CSARGYQSQNTGELFF.

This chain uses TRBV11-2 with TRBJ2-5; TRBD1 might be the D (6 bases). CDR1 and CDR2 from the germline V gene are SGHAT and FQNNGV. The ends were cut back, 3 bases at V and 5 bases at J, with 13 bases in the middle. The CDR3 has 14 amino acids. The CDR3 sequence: CASSFDRMHETQYF. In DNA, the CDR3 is TGTGCCAGCAGCTTCGACAGGATGCACGAGACCCAGTACTTC.